The 21 T cell receptor beta chains presented below share a single source sample, sequenced in a study of T cell responses to AZD1222 COVID-19 vaccine. Produced via immunoSEQ multiplex PCR; TCRdb's table is partial and in-frame only. Of about 150,000 clones in the sample, just under 95% were seen once. This specimen consisted of peripheral blood, obtained on day 0 of AZD1222 vaccination. The receptor source for this set is an adult in good health.

This chain's CDR3 is CASERLAYGGETQYF. The DNA of the CDR3 is TGTGCCAGTGAGAGACTAGCGTATGGGGGGGAGACCCAGTACTTC. This chain connects TRBV28 to TRBJ2-5; 8 bases line up with TRBD2. Unmatched junction bases numbered 14, after V lost 9 bases and J lost 5 bases. The length of the CDR3 is 15 residues. The germline V gene has CDR1 MDHEN and CDR2 SYDVKM.

The rearrangement joins TRBV28 to TRBJ1-5; tentative D call: TRBD1 (5 bases). Germline loops: CDR1 MDHEN, CDR2 SYDVKM. This CDR3 spans 14 amino acids. The ends were cut back, 5 bases at V and 9 bases at J, with 17 bases in the middle. The CDR3 DNA is TGTGCCAGCAGTCTGGGATCCCAGGGTGCGCCCCAGCATTTT. Translation gives CASSLGSQGAPQHF.

The chain is built from TRBV7-2 and TRBJ1-2, with no clear D. V gave up 2 bases and J gave up 2 bases, with 9 bases separating them. This CDR3 region has 14 residues. Germline V CDR1 and CDR2: SGHTA, FQGNSA. CDR3 in DNA: TGTGCCAGCAGCTTAAAGGCAGGAAACTATGGCTACACCTTC. Protein: CASSLKAGNYGYTF.

The chain links TRBV27 to TRBJ2-7; D is possibly TRBD1 (6 bases). Trimming pared 6 bases from V and 2 bases from J, leaving 20 bases between. Per the germline V gene, CDR1 is MNHEY and CDR2 is SMNVEV (reference sequence). CDR3 size: 16 residues. CDR3 sequence reads: CASREGGRGEAYEQYF. The CDR3 DNA follows: TGTGCCAGCAGGGAAGGGGGTAGGGGAGAGGCCTACGAGCAGTACTTC.

This clone appeared once. The chain employs TRBV9 and TRBJ1-2; D is perhaps TRBD1 (5 bases). Trimming took 1 base from V and 7 from J, leaving 20 bases between them. Germline lookup yields CDR1 SGDLS and CDR2 YYNGEE. The length of the CDR3 is 16 residues. CDR3: CASSVRDREWGGGYTF. The CDR3 DNA sequence: TGTGCCAGCAGCGTAAGGGACCGCGAATGGGGGGGTGGCTACACCTTC.

This clone was recorded once. V usage is TRBV6-5 and J usage is TRBJ2-7; TRBD1 matches at 10 bases. The CDR3 spans 15 residues. The germline V gene has CDR1 MNHEY and CDR2 SVGAGI. V lost 6 bases and J lost 6; bases outside the gene matches: 11. CDR3 loop: CASSRAGTGVPEQYF. The DNA of the CDR3 is TGTGCCAGCAGCCGGGCCGGGACAGGGGTTCCCGAGCAGTACTTC.

The chain couples TRBV7-2 to TRBJ2-5; D is possibly TRBD2 (6 bases). CDR3 length: 17 residues. The V and J ends lost 5 bases and 4 bases respectively, with 23 bases between them. CDR1 and CDR2 from the germline V gene are SGHTA and FQGNSA. CDR3 nucleotide sequence: TGTGCCAGCAGCCCCCATGGGGCGGGAAGGGGAAGAGAGACCCAGTACTTC. It specifies CASSPHGAGRGRETQYF.

This chain connects TRBV28 to TRBJ2-7; D not resolved. Germline values: CDR1 MDHEN, CDR2 SYDVKM. There are 15 residues in the CDR3. V lost 7 bases, J lost 0 bases, and 16 bases lay in between. The CDR3: CASTFGSTYSYEQYF. The CDR3 coding sequence is TGTGCCAGCACTTTCGGGTCCACTTACTCCTACGAGCAGTACTTC. Supplemented by reference TRBV28 and TRBJ2-7, the full variable domain reads DVKVTQSSRYLVKRTGEKVFLECVQDMDHENMFWYRQDPGLGLRLIYFSYDVKMKEKGDIPEGYSVSREKKERFSLILESASTNQTSMYLCASTFGSTYSYEQYFGPGTRLTVT.

V gene TRBV9 combines with J gene TRBJ2-1, with 12 bases matching TRBD2. The CDR3 has 17 residues. The germline CDR1 and CDR2 sequences are SGDLS and YYNGEE. The junction had 4 bases not matched to a gene; V was cut back by 0 bases and J by 3 bases. The chain's CDR3 is CASSVEGTSGRYNEQFF. CDR3 bases: TGTGCCAGCAGCGTAGAAGGGACTAGCGGGCGCTACAATGAGCAGTTCTTC.

The chain uses TRBV18 and TRBJ1-1; 7 nucleotides match TRBD1. V was clipped by 6 bases and J by 6 bases; unmatched bases: 10. The CDR3 covers 14 residues. Germline CDR1 reads KGHSH; CDR2 reads LQKENI. The CDR3 nucleotides are TGTGCCAGCTCTCCGGGACAGACAAACGCTGAAGCTTTCTTT. It encodes CASSPGQTNAEAFF.

V is TRBV19 and J is TRBJ1-4, with 9 bases lining up with TRBD1. Per the germline V gene, CDR1 is LNHDA and CDR2 is SQIVND (reference sequence). V was pared by 11 bases and J by 8 bases, with 9 bases of the junction left unmatched. The CDR3 covers 13 residues. CDR3 nucleotides: TGTGCCTCCTGGACAGGGGAGGGGGAAAAACTGTTTTTT. This encodes CASWTGEGEKLFF.

This chain uses TRBV13 with TRBJ2-2; a weak D match, TRBD1 (6 bases). This CDR3 contains 17 residues. CDR1 PRHDT and CDR2 FYEKMQ come from the germline V gene (reference sequence). V lost 4 bases, J lost 0 bases, and 15 bases lay in between. CDR3 in DNA: TGTGCCAGCAGCTCCCGACTCGCAGGGGCGAACACCGGGGAGCTGTTTTTT. Its protein is CASSSRLAGANTGELFF.

The V and J genes are TRBV27 and TRBJ1-2; unclear D gene. V was clipped by 5 bases and J by 0 bases, with 16 bases between them. The CDR3 is made up of 16 amino acids. Germline CDR1 reads MNHEY; CDR2 reads SMNVEV (reference sequence). The CDR3 DNA follows: TGTGCCAGCAGTCCCGGGTGGGGTCCCCCTAACTATGGCTACACCTTC. It encodes CASSPGWGPPNYGYTF.

The chain is built from TRBV19 and TRBJ2-1, with D uncertain. V lost 0 bases to trimming and J lost 0 bases, with 12 bases between them. CDR3 length equals 17 residues. Germline CDR1 reads LNHDA; CDR2 reads SQIVND (reference sequence). The CDR3 nucleotides read TGTGCCAGTAGTATAGAGATGGCGTCCCGCTCCTACAATGAGCAGTTCTTC. This codes for CASSIEMASRSYNEQFF.

The DNA for the CDR3 is TGTGCCAGCAGCTTGGATTCATATCCCCAGCATTTT. Protein product: CASSLDSYPQHF. The chain carries TRBV5-4 and TRBJ1-5; no firm D call. Per germline, CDR1 SGHNT and CDR2 YYREEE (reference sequence). The CDR3 runs 12 residues. The V end lost 0 bases, the J end lost 10 bases, and 8 bases lay between the germline ends.

The J gene is TRBJ1-1, the V gene TRBV7-3; no firm D call. Germline values: CDR1 SGHTA, CDR2 FQGTGA. The CDR3 covers 16 residues. Trimming cost V 2 bases and J 0 bases, with 13 bases left between them. The CDR3 is CASSLGGHAMNTEAFF. The CDR3 nucleotides are TGTGCCAGCAGCTTAGGCGGCCACGCCATGAACACTGAAGCTTTCTTT.

The chain couples TRBV2 to TRBJ1-1; D possibly corresponds to TRBD1 (5 bases). The ends were cut back, 6 bases at V and 3 bases at J, with 14 bases in the middle. CDR1 is SNHLY and CDR2 is FYNNEI in the germline V gene. The length of the CDR3 is 14 residues. In DNA, the CDR3 is TGTGCCAGCAGGACAGCTAGTGGGTACACTGAAGCTTTCTTT. It encodes CASRTASGYTEAFF. The full variable domain, completed using reference TRBV2 and TRBJ1-1, is EPEVTQTPSHQVTQMGQEVILRCVPISNHLYFYWYRQILGQKVEFLVSFYNNEISEKSEIFDDQFSVERPDGSNFTLKIRSTKLEDSAMYFCASRTASGYTEAFFGQGTRLTVV.

V is TRBV5-1 and J is TRBJ2-1; 14 bases align to TRBD2. With 5 bases clipped from V and 12 bases from J, the junction kept 7 bases outside the gene matches. CDR3 size: 14 residues. Per germline, CDR1 SGHRS and CDR2 YFSETQ. The CDR3 coding sequence is TGCGCCAGCAGTTCGGGACTAGCGGGAGAAGGGCAGTTCTTC. Translation: CASSSGLAGEGQFF. Full variable domain (missing parts from reference TRBV5-1 and TRBJ2-1): KAGVTQTPRYLIKTRGQQVTLSCSPISGHRSVSWYQQTPGQGLQFLFEYFSETQRNKGNFPGRFSGRQFSNSRSEMNVSTLELGDSALYLCASSSGLAGEGQFFGPGTRLTVL.

DNA of the CDR3: TGTGCCAGCAGTCTAGAGCTGGCGGGAGGGCCCCACGAGCAGTACTTC. Translated, it gives CASSLELAGGPHEQYF. The J gene is TRBJ2-7, the V gene TRBV28, with TRBD2 identical over 9 bases. CDR1 is MDHEN, CDR2 SYDVKM, per germline. Trimming took 5 bases from V and 5 from J; bases not matched to a gene: 13. The CDR3 consists of 16 residues.

The chain employs TRBV28 and TRBJ2-3; D tentatively reads TRBD1 or TRBD2 (5 bases each). The CDR3 is made up of 16 amino acids. Trimming took off 5 bases at V and 1 base at J, with 16 bases between the two ends. Germline-derived CDR1 and CDR2 are MDHEN and SYDVKM. For the CDR3, the DNA is TGTGCCAGCAGTCCGGGGCGGCAGGGCGGCACAGATACGCAGTATTTT. Its protein is CASSPGRQGGTDTQYF. The full variable domain, rest sourced from reference TRBV28 and TRBJ2-3, is DVKVTQSSRYLVKRTGEKVFLECVQDMDHENMFWYRQDPGLGLRLIYFSYDVKMKEKGDIPEGYSVSREKKERFSLILESASTNQTSMYLCASSPGRQGGTDTQYFGPGTRLTVL.

This chain connects TRBV3-1 (or the pseudogene TRBV3-2) to TRBJ1-1; D gene ambiguous. The germline V gene has CDR1 LGHDT and CDR2 YNNKEL (reference sequence). Trimming removed 4 bases from V and 6 bases from J, with 15 bases in between. The CDR3 totals 14 residues. This CDR3 reads CASSLSGSNAEAFF. As DNA, the CDR3 is TGTGCCAGCAGCCTTTCGGGCAGTAACGCTGAAGCTTTCTTT.